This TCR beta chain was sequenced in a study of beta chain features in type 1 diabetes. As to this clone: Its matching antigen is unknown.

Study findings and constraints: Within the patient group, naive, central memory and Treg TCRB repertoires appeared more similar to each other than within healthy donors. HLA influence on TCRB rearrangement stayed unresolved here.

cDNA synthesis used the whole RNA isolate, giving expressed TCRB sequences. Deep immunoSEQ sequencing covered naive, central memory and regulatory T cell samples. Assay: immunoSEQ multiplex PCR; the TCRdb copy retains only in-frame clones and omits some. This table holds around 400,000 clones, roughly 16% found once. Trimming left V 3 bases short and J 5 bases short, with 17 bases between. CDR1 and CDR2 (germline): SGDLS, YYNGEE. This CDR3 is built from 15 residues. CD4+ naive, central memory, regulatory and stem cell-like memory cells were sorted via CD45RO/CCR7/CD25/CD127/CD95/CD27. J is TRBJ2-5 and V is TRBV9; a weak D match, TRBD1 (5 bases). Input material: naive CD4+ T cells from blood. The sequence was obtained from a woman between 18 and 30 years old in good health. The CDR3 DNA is TGTGCCAGCAGCGGGGGCCCAGGGTACTTGGAGACCCAGTACTTC. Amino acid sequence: CASSGGPGYLETQYF.